This TCR beta chain was sequenced during a study of blood T cell repertoires in COVID-19. Overall study context: Samples came from the United States, Italy and Spain, spanning acute and convalescent COVID-19. In each case, the material was cDNA or gDNA derived from T cells, B-cell-depleted T cells, or PBMCs.

This CDR3 comprises 17 residues. V shed 4 bases and J 4 bases; nucleotides not matched to a gene: 11. The germline V gene encodes CDR1 SGDLS and CDR2 YYNGEE. Authors' analysis steps: Counts of nucleated cells, estimated from reference gene primer amplification, were obtained. Produced via immunoSEQ multiplex PCR; TCRdb's table is partial and in-frame only. The V and J calls and clone size are taken from that table; D and trimming were inferred from the DNA. Of about 120,000 clones detected, around 78% appear once; the ten largest clones hold approximately 2.5%. The origin of this receptor is a man between 65 and 80 years old with acute or convalescent COVID-19. Material for sequencing was peripheral blood. The chain links TRBV9 to TRBJ1-3; 10 positions match TRBD1. In nucleotides, the CDR3 is TGTGCCAGCAGCACCGCCGGGACAGGGGTGGCGGGAAACACCATATATTTT. As protein: CASSTAGTGVAGNTIYF.